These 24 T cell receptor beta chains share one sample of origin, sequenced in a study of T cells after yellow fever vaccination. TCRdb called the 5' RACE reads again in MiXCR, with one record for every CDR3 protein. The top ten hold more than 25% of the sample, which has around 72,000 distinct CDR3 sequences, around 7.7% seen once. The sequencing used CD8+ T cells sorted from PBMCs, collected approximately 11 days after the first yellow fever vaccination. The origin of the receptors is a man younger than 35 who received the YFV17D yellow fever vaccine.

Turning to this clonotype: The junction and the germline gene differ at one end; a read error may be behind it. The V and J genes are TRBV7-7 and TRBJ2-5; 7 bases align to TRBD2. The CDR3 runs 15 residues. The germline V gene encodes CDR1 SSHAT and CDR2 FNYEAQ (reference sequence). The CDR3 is CASSLARGGGETQYF. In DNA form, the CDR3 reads TGTGCTAGCAGCTTAGCTCGCGGGGGAGGGGAGACCCAGTACTTC.

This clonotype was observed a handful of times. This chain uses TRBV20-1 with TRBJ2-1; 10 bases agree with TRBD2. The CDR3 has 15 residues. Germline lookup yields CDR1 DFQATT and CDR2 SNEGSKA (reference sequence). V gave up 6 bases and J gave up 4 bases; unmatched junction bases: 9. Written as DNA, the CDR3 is TGCAGTGCAACACCAACTAGCGGGGTGTACAATGAGCAGTTCTTC. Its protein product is CSATPTSGVYNEQFF.

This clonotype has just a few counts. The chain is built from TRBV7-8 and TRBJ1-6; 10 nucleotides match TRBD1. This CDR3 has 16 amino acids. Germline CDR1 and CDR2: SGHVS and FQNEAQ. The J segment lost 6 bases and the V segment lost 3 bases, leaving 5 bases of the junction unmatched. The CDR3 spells CASSLTGGRPNSPLHF. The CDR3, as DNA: TGTGCCAGCAGCTTGACAGGGGGCCGGCCTAATTCACCCCTCCACTTT.

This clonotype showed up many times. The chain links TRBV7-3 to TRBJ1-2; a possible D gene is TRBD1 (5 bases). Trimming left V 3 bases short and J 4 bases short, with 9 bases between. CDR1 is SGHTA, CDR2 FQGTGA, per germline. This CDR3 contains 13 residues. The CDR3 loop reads CASSFTGGYGYTF. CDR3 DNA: TGTGCCAGCAGCTTCACAGGAGGCTATGGCTACACCTTC.

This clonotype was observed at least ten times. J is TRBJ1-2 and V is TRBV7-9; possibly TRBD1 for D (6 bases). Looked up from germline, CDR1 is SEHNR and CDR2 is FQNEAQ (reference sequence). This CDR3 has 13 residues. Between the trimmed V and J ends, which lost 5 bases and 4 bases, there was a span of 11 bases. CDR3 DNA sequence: TGTGCCAGCAGCCCGGGACACCTCTATGGCTACACCTTC. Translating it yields CASSPGHLYGYTF.

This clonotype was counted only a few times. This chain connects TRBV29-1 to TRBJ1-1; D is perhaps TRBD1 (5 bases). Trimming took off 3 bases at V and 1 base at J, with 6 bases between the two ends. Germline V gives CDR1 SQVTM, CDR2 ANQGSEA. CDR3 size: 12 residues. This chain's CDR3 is CSVERGNTEAFF. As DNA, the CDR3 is TGCAGCGTTGAGAGGGGGAACACTGAAGCTTTCTTT.

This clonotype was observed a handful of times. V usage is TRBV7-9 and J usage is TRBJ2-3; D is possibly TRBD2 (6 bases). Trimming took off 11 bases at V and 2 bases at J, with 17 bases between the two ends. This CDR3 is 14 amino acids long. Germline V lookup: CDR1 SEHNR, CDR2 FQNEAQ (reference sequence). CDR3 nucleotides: TGTGCCGGCCTAAGGCGGGGACTCACAGATACGCAGTATTTT. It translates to CAGLRRGLTDTQYF.

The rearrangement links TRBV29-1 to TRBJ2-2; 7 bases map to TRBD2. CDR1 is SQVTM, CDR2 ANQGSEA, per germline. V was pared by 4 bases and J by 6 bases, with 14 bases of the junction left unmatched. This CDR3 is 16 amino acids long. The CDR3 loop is CSVGSGRGKSPGELFF. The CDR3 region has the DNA TGCAGCGTTGGGTCTGGGCGGGGGAAATCCCCCGGGGAGCTGTTTTTT.

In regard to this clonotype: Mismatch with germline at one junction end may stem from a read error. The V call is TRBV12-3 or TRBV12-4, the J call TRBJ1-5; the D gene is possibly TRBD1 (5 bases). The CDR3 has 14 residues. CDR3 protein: CAGSLAGGSGPQHF. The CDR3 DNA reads TGTGCCGGCAGTTTAGCGGGGGGGTCGGGGCCCCAGCATTTT.

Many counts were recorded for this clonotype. The CDR3 coding sequence is TGTGCCAGCAGCACGAAAGGACCGTTTCAAGAGACCCAGTACTTC. Translated, it gives CASSTKGPFQETQYF. V is TRBV7-9 and J is TRBJ2-5, with unresolved D. The CDR3 covers 15 residues. Trimming took off 5 bases at V and 2 bases at J, with 15 bases between the two ends. CDR1 SEHNR and CDR2 FQNEAQ come from the germline V gene (reference sequence).

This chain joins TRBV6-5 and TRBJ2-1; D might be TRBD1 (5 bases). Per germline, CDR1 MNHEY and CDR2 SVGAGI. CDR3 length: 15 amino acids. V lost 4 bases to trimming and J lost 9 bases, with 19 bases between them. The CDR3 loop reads CASSFLELGQGEQFF. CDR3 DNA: TGTGCCAGCAGTTTCCTCGAGTTGGGCCAGGGTGAGCAGTTCTTC.

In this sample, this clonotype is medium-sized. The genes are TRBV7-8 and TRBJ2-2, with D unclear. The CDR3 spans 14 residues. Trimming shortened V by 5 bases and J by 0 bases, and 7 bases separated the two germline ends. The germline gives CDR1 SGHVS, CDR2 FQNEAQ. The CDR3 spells CASSAVANTGELFF. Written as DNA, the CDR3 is TGTGCCAGCAGCGCAGTCGCGAACACCGGGGAGCTGTTTTTT.

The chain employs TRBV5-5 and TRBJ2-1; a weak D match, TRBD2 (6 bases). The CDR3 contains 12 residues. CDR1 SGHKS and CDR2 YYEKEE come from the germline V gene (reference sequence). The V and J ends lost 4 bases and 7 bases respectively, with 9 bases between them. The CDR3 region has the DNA TGTGCCAGCAGCCGGGGGTGGAATGAGCAGTTCTTC. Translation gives CASSRGWNEQFF.

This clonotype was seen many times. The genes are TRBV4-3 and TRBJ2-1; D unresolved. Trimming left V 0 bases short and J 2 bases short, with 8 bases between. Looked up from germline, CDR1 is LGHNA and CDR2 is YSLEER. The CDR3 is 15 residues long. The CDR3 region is CASSQDQAPYNEQFF. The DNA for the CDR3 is TGCGCCAGCAGCCAAGATCAGGCCCCCTACAATGAGCAGTTCTTC.

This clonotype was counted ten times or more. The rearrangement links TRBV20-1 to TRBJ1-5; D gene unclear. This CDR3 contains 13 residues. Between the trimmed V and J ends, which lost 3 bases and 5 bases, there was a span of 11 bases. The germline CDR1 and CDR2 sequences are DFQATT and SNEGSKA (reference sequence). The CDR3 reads CSASSPWDQPQHF. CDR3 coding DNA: TGCAGTGCTAGCTCGCCTTGGGATCAGCCCCAGCATTTT.

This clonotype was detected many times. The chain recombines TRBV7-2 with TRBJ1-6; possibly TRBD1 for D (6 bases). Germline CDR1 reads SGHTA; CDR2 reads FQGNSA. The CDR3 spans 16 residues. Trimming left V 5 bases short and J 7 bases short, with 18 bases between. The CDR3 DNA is TGTGCCAGCAGCCCCCGCTCGAGGGGGGACAATTCACCCCTCCACTTT. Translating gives CASSPRSRGDNSPLHF.

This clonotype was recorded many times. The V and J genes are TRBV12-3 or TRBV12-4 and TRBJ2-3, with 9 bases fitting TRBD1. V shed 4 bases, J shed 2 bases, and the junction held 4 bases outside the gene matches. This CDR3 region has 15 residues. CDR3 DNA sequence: TGTGCCAGCAGTTCGGGACAGGGCCTCACAGATACGCAGTATTTT. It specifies CASSSGQGLTDTQYF.

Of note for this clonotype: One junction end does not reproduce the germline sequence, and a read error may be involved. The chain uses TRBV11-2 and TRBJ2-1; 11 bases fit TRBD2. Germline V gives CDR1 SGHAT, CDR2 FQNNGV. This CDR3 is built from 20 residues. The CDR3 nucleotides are TGTGCCAGCAGCCCGGGGACTAGCGGACTTCCGCGTAGCTCCCACAATGAGCAGTTCTTC. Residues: CASSPGTSGLPRSSHNEQFF.

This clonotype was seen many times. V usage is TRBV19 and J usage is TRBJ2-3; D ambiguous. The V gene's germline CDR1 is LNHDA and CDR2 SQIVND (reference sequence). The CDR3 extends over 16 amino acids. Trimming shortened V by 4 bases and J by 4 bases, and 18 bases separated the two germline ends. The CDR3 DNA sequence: TGTGCCAGTAGTACCACGGAAGGGCGCATCGCAGATACGCAGTATTTT. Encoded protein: CASSTTEGRIADTQYF. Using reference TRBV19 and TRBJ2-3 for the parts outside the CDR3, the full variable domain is DGGITQSPKYLFRKEGQNVTLSCEQNLNHDAMYWYRQDPGQGLRLIYYSQIVNDFQKGDIAEGYSVSREKKESFPLTVTSAQKNPTAFYLCASSTTEGRIADTQYFGPGTRLTVL.

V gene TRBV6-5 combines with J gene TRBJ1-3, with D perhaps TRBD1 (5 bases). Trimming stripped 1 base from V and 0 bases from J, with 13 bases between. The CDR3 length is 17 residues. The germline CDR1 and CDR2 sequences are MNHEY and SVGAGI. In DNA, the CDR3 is TGTGCCAGCAGTTACTTCCCCAGGGATCTCTCTGGAAACACCATATATTTT. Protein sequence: CASSYFPRDLSGNTIYF.

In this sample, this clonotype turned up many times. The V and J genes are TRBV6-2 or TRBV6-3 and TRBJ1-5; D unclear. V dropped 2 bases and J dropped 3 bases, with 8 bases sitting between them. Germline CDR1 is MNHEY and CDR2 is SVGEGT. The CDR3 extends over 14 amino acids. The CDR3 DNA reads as TGTGCCAGCAGTTACAAGGGTTCCAATCAGCCCCAGCATTTT. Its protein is CASSYKGSNQPQHF.

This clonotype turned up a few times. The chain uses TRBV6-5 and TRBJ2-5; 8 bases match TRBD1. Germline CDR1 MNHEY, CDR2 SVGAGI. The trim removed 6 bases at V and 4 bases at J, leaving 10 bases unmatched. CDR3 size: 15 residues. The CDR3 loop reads CASRTRQGTGETQYF. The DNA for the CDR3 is TGTGCCAGCAGGACCCGACAGGGGACGGGAGAGACCCAGTACTTC.

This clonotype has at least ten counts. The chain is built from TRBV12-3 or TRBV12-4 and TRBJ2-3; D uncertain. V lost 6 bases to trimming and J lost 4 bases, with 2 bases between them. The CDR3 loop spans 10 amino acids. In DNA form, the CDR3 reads TGTGCCAGCAGCCCAGATACGCAGTATTTT. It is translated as CASSPDTQYF.

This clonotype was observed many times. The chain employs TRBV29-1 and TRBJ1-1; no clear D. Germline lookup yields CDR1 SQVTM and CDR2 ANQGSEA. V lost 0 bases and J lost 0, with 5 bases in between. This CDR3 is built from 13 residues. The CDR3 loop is CSVEDLMNTEAFF. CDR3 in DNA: TGCAGCGTTGAAGACCTCATGAACACTGAAGCTTTCTTT.